The 8 T cell receptor beta chains below were found in one sample sequenced in a study of T-cell memory formation after mild COVID-19. TCRdb reanalysed the 5' RACE reads using MiXCR and keeps one entry per CDR3 protein. Of around 160,000 distinct CDR3 sequences in the sample, around a tenth were seen once. The material sequenced was PBMCs or a T cell subset sorted from them (not recorded which). Every receptor here comes from a man younger than 35 who had mild COVID-19 (a few samples of this study predate the infection). Cell type and time point are not known.

This clonotype has ten or more counts. This chain joins TRBV5-4 and TRBJ1-1; TRBD1 agrees at 8 bases. There are 12 residues in the CDR3. J gave up 11 bases and V 1 base, and 4 bases lay outside the gene matches. CDR1 and CDR2 (germline): SGHNT, YYREEE (reference sequence). As DNA, the CDR3 is TGTGCCAGCAGCTTGAACCGGGACAGGGCTTTCTTT. This gives the protein CASSLNRDRAFF.

The table lists this clonotype with many counts. V gene TRBV10-3 combines with J gene TRBJ1-2, with D unclear. The V and J ends lost 2 bases and 0 bases respectively, with 4 bases between them. Germline-derived CDR1 and CDR2 are ENHRY and SYGVKD. This CDR3 is built from 13 residues. The CDR3, as DNA: TGTGCCATCAGTGAGGGGGCTAACTATGGCTACACCTTC. Translating gives CAISEGANYGYTF.

The J gene is TRBJ1-6, the V gene TRBV4-3; D is ambiguous. Germline loops: CDR1 LGHNA, CDR2 YSLEER. The length of the CDR3 is 13 residues. V was shortened by 4 bases and J by 8 bases, with 9 bases between the two germline ends. The CDR3 here is CASSRTDDSPLHF. The CDR3 nucleotides are TGCGCCAGCAGCCGGACGGACGATTCACCCCTCCACTTT.

The sample holds many counts of this clonotype. The gene calls are TRBV7-2 and TRBJ2-5; a possible D gene is TRBD2 (5 bases). CDR3 length: 15 amino acids. Germline V CDR1 and CDR2: SGHTA, FQGNSA. Trimming cost V 4 bases and J 2 bases, with 14 bases left between them. CDR3 sequence (DNA): TGTGCCAGCAGCTACGATCGGACGGGACAAGAGACCCAGTACTTC. It translates to CASSYDRTGQETQYF.

Only a few counts were recorded for this clonotype. The chain uses TRBV5-1 and TRBJ1-3; no clear D gene. Germline V gives CDR1 SGHRS, CDR2 YFSETQ. V lost 4 bases and J 0 bases, leaving 8 bases between the germline ends. The CDR3 totals 14 residues. CDR3 residues: CASSEAVSGNTIYF. CDR3 coding DNA: TGCGCCAGCAGCGAGGCAGTCTCTGGAAACACCATATATTTT.

This clonotype was detected a few times. The V and J genes are TRBV4-2 and TRBJ2-1; 10 bases match TRBD1. V trimming: 4 bases; J trimming: 5 bases; junction bases outside the gene matches: 5. This CDR3 comprises 15 residues. CDR1 and CDR2 (germline): LGHNA, YNFKEQ. CDR3 bases: TGTGCCAGCAGCCGACAGGGGGCGGGAAACAATGAGCAGTTCTTC. Its protein product is CASSRQGAGNNEQFF.

This clonotype was counted between two and nine times. This chain joins TRBV4-2 and TRBJ2-5; D unclear. Germline CDR1 and CDR2: LGHNA and YNFKEQ. The CDR3 extends over 13 amino acids. The V and J ends lost 3 bases and 1 base respectively, with 6 bases between them. CDR3 DNA: TGTGCCAGCAGCCAGGTCCTCCAAGAGACCCAGTACTTC. It is translated as CASSQVLQETQYF.

This clonotype has more than one count but fewer than ten. The chain joins TRBV7-2 to TRBJ1-2; no clear D. Germline CDR1 reads SGHTA; CDR2 reads FQGNSA. This CDR3 has 13 amino acids. Trimming cost V 1 base and J 3 bases, with 6 bases left between them. CDR3 DNA: TGTGCCAGCAGCTTAGGGCAGTACTATGGCTACACCTTC. Protein product: CASSLGQYYGYTF.